The 2 T cell receptor beta chains listed next were all sequenced from one sample in a study of blood T cell repertoires in COVID-19. Assay used: immunoSEQ multiplex PCR; TCRdb lists only in-frame clones, some missing. The sample lists more than 300,000 clones, around 92% seen once, with under 7.5% in the top ten. Sequenced sample: peripheral blood. The receptors stem from a man aged 18 to 35 who had recovered from COVID-19.

In DNA, the CDR3 is TGTGCCACCTCGGAGGGCAGGGCCAATGAGCAGTTCTTC. This encodes CATSEGRANEQFF. This rearrangement joins TRBV24-1 to TRBJ2-1, with a tentative D call TRBD2 (6 bases). The V end lost 9 bases, the J end lost 6 bases, and 14 bases lay between the germline ends. Germline V gene lookup returns CDR1 KGHDR and CDR2 SFDVKD. This CDR3 comprises 13 residues.

This chain connects TRBV18 to TRBJ1-3, with TRBD1 as a possible D gene (5 bases). V was cut by 0 bases and J by 4 bases, with 10 bases left in between. This CDR3 comprises 15 residues. Germline CDR1 and CDR2: KGHSH and LQKENI. The CDR3 DNA follows: TGTGCCAGCTCACCACCGAACAGGTTGGGAAACACCATATATTTT. Translated, it gives CASSPPNRLGNTIYF.